This T cell receptor (beta chain) was retrieved from a study of shared clonotypes between healthy human individuals. From germline, CDR1 is SGHAT and CDR2 FQDESV (reference sequence). This CDR3 contains 13 residues. Between the trimmed V and J ends, which lost 2 bases and 0 bases, there was a span of 5 bases. The method was immunoSEQ multiplex PCR; TCRdb's version includes in-frame clones alone and lacks a portion of them. Among some 2.3 million clones listed, just over 90% were seen once. Whole-study findings and limits: The donor pool, a small one, limited the genetic and exposure-history diversity represented.

On this clone itself: Its matching antigen is unknown.

This sequence joins TRBV11-1 and TRBJ2-7; D remains ambiguous. This clonotype was obtained from a man younger than 35 in good health. Some clones in this sample may be carry-over from other donors' samples. Sequenced sample: naive CD4+ T cells from PBMCs. The subset: CD45RA+ positively selected. The CDR3 loop reads CASSLRPSYEQYF. Here the CDR3 DNA reads TGTGCCAGCAGCTTACGGCCCTCCTACGAGCAGTACTTC.